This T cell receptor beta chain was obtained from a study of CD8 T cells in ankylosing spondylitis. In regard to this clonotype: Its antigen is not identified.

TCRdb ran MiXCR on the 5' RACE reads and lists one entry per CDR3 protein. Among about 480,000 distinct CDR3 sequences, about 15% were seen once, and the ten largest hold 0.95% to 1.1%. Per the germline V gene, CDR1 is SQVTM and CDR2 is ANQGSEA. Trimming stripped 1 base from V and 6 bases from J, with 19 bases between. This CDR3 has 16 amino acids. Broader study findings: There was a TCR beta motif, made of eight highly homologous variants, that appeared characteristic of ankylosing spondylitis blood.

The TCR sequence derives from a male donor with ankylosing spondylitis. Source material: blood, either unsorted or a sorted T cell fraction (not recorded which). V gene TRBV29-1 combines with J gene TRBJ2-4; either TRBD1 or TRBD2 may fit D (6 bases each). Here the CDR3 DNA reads TGCAGCGTTGAAGGGGGCCCCACGGGGGCCTCAAACATTCAGTACTTC. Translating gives CSVEGGPTGASNIQYF. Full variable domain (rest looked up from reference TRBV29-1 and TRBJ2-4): SAVISQKPSRDICQRGTSLTIQCQVDSQVTMMFWYRQQPGQSLTLIATANQGSEATYESGFVIDKFPISRPNLTFSTLTVSNMSPEDSSIYLCSVEGGPTGASNIQYFGAGTRLSVL.